This T cell receptor beta chain was sequenced during a study of radiation and T cells in renal cell carcinoma. Whole-study context: Nephrectomy followed 15 Gy stereotactic body radiation by 4 weeks.

The time point denotes: blood 2 weeks post-SBRT. Treatment given: 15 Gy SBRT to primary tumor, nephrectomy 4 weeks later. After SBRT, blood was collected at 2 and 4 weeks, plus baseline. This renal cell carcinoma was of the clear cell type. Produced via immunoSEQ multiplex PCR; TCRdb's table is partial and in-frame only. The sample holds more than 65,000 clones, 65% to 90% seen once. V gave up 5 bases and J gave up 0 bases, with 14 bases separating them. The CDR3 contains 17 residues. The V gene's germline CDR1 is MDHEN and CDR2 SYDVKM. The clonotype originates from a woman between 45 and 65 years old with renal cell carcinoma. The V call is TRBV28, the J call TRBJ2-6; TRBD2 might be the D (8 bases). The sample in question was blood, obtained from a patient whose treatment included radiotherapy and nephrectomy. The CDR3 coding sequence is TGTGCCAGCAGTCCGGGGGGGACAGTCTCTGGGGCCAACGTCCTGACTTTC. This gives the protein CASSPGGTVSGANVLTF.